The TCR beta chain under discussion was sequenced for a study of cytomegalovirus exposure and HLA in healthy donors. Broader study findings: Of the V segments, some could not be distinguished, including TRBV6-2 and TRBV6-3, and were excluded. Earlier findings revealed that most TCR beta V segments proved productive either about 87% or about 30% of the time. As immune exposure information, only CMV serostatus was available.

A word on this clone: Its target is not known.

A multiplex PCR was run with 60 Vbeta primers and 13 Jbeta primers. The method was immunoSEQ multiplex PCR; TCRdb's version includes in-frame clones alone and lacks a portion of them. The table shows about 93,000 clones, with approximately 64% occurring only once. CDR1 SNHLY and CDR2 FYNNEI come from the germline V gene. The CDR3 extends over 20 amino acids. With 1 base removed from V and 5 bases from J, the gap between germline ends came to 29 bases. The chain recombines TRBV2 with TRBJ1-2; tentative D call: TRBD1 (6 bases). This sequence originates from a boy between 10 and 17 years old in good health and CMV-seropositive. Sequences were obtained from PBMCs. The CDR3 DNA follows: TGTGCCAGCAGTGAAGAAAGGGTAACGTGGGGGCGCGCTATGCCTTATGGCTACACCTTC. This translates into CASSEERVTWGRAMPYGYTF.